This TCR beta chain was captured in a study of T cell repertoires in cytomegalovirus infection. Study-level information: Through public TCR beta signatures, both CMV infection and matching HLA type were indicated.

The J segment lost 2 bases and the V segment lost 8 bases, leaving 13 bases of the junction unmatched. From germline, CDR1 is SGHTA and CDR2 FQGNSA. The CDR3 covers 17 residues. Findings and limits, study-wide: The response measured ex vivo was dominated by TCR beta clonotypes (HLA-C-restricted and CMV-specific). Identification of carriers of CMV plus the relevant HLA was performed using cumulative public TCR beta family frequency.

Using its own MiXCR run on the reads, TCRdb lists one record per CDR3 protein. The data hold around 430,000 distinct CDR3 sequences, with roughly 43% observed a single time. A few counts support this clonotype. The antigen remains unidentified. This clonotype was sampled from a human donor in good health (CMV status not recorded). Some clones in this sample may be carry-over from other donors' samples. The material sequenced was cultured PBMCs, taken from culture after CMV antigen stimulation. The V gene is TRBV7-2, the J gene TRBJ2-1; 9 nucleotides line up with TRBD2. The CDR3 DNA reads as TGTGCCAGCGCTATTGGCGGGAGGGCCGGCGCCTACAATGAGCAGTTCTTC. Translated: CASAIGGRAGAYNEQFF.